The 10 T cell receptor beta chains given below trace back to one sample, sequenced in a study of shared clonotypes between healthy human individuals. Libraries were prepared by immunoSEQ multiplex PCR; TCRdb keeps only in-frame clonotypes and omits some of them. The sample records roughly 700,000 clones, 74% being singletons. The source material was memory CD4+ T cells sorted from blood. Subset of the sample: CD45RA-negative fraction. The receptors shown here come from a woman in her thirties in good health.

V is TRBV19 and J is TRBJ1-5, with 10 bases identical to TRBD1. This CDR3 comprises 17 residues. Trimming cost V 5 bases and J 2 bases; bases outside gene matches: 9. CDR1 is LNHDA and CDR2 is SQIVND in the germline V gene (reference sequence). CDR3 loop: CASSLPGTGVGNQPQHF. CDR3 coding DNA: TGTGCCAGTAGTCTTCCCGGGACAGGGGTCGGCAATCAGCCCCAGCATTTT.

V gene TRBV6-1 combines with J gene TRBJ1-2; TRBD1 agrees at 8 bases. The germline gives CDR1 MNHNS, CDR2 SASEGT. CDR3 length: 16 residues. V trimming: 2 bases; J trimming: 8 bases; junction bases outside the gene matches: 13. The CDR3 sequence is CASSETRPVRGLGYTF. In nucleotides, the CDR3 is TGTGCCAGCAGTGAAACGAGGCCGGTCAGGGGGCTAGGCTACACCTTC.

This chain joins TRBV5-1 and TRBJ1-2; D unclear. V dropped 4 bases and J dropped 1 base, with 8 bases sitting between them. This CDR3 has 13 amino acids. Germline loops: CDR1 SGHRS, CDR2 YFSETQ. The CDR3 region is CASSTDGNYGYTF. CDR3 bases: TGCGCCAGCAGCACGGACGGTAACTATGGCTACACCTTC.

The rearrangement uses TRBV19 and TRBJ1-5; D perhaps matches TRBD1 (5 bases). Trimming cost V 7 bases and J 3 bases, with 16 bases left between them. Germline V gene lookup returns CDR1 LNHDA and CDR2 SQIVND (reference sequence). The CDR3 totals 15 residues. This chain's CDR3 is CASKGPRDNNQPQHF. In DNA, the CDR3 is TGTGCCAGTAAGGGACCCAGGGATAACAATCAGCCCCAGCATTTT. The full variable domain, rest sourced from reference TRBV19 and TRBJ1-5, is DGGITQSPKYLFRKEGQNVTLSCEQNLNHDAMYWYRQDPGQGLRLIYYSQIVNDFQKGDIAEGYSVSREKKESFPLTVTSAQKNPTAFYLCASKGPRDNNQPQHFGDGTRLSIL.

The V call is TRBV28, the J call TRBJ2-2; TRBD1 aligns across 8 bases. V shed 6 bases, J shed 6 bases, and the junction held 6 bases outside the gene matches. The germline CDR1 and CDR2 sequences are MDHEN and SYDVKM. The CDR3 consists of 14 residues. The CDR3 bases are TGTGCCAGCAGAATCGGACAGGGCCCCGGGGAGCTGTTTTTT. It encodes CASRIGQGPGELFF. Complete variable domain (other parts from reference TRBV28 and TRBJ2-2): DVKVTQSSRYLVKRTGEKVFLECVQDMDHENMFWYRQDPGLGLRLIYFSYDVKMKEKGDIPEGYSVSREKKERFSLILESASTNQTSMYLCASRIGQGPGELFFGEGSRLTVL.

Here the CDR3 DNA reads TGTGCCTGGAGTGGGGGACTAGCGGGAGTCCTTGATGAGCAGTTCTTC. It yields the protein CAWSGGLAGVLDEQFF. This chain links TRBV30 with TRBJ2-1, with 14 bases identical to TRBD2. V trimming: 1 base; J trimming: 8 bases; junction bases outside the gene matches: 7. This CDR3 has 16 amino acids. The germline V gene has CDR1 GTSNPN and CDR2 SVGIG (reference sequence).

This chain links TRBV5-4 with TRBJ1-4; 8 positions agree with TRBD1. The CDR3 contains 15 residues. The germline V gene encodes CDR1 SGHNT and CDR2 YYREEE (reference sequence). V trimming: 0 bases; J trimming: 8 bases; junction bases outside the gene matches: 6. The CDR3 DNA reads as TGTGCCAGCAGCTTGGAGGGGACAGGATTAGAAAAACTGTTTTTT. Its translation: CASSLEGTGLEKLFF.

The rearrangement joins TRBV10-2 to TRBJ2-2; D may be TRBD2 (5 bases). The V end lost 3 bases, the J end lost 3 bases, and 14 bases lay between the germline ends. There are 16 residues in the CDR3. CDR1 and CDR2 (germline): WSHSY, SAAADI. This chain's CDR3 is CASSEGRGLYTGELFF. CDR3 DNA: TGCGCCAGCAGTGAAGGTCGTGGACTCTACACCGGGGAGCTGTTTTTT.

DNA of the CDR3: TGTGCCAGCCTCTTGGAGGCAGGGGCAAACTATGGCTACACCTTC. It encodes CASLLEAGANYGYTF. V gene TRBV6-1 combines with J gene TRBJ1-2, with D possibly TRBD1 on 6 matching bases. The CDR3 totals 15 residues. With 8 bases removed from V and 2 bases from J, the gap between germline ends came to 18 bases. CDR1 MNHNS and CDR2 SASEGT come from the germline V gene.

This clone was counted only a few times. The CDR3 spells CASSPPYTF. In DNA, the CDR3 is TGTGCCAGCAGCCCCCCCTACACCTTC. V is TRBV3-1 (or the pseudogene TRBV3-2) and J is TRBJ1-2; D is unresolved. Per the germline V gene, CDR1 is LGHDT and CDR2 is YNNKEL (reference sequence). Trimming left V 4 bases short and J 10 bases short, with 4 bases between. The CDR3 sequence is 9 residues long.